The 17 T cell receptor beta chains listed next were all sequenced from one sample in a study of glioma-infiltrating T cells. Amplification of TCR alpha and beta CDR3 regions from RNA used iRepertoire nested multiplex PCR. TCRdb fed the multiplex PCR reads into MiXCR, producing one record per CDR3 protein. This sample carries approximately 190,000 distinct CDR3 sequences, 32% of them seen once, and the ten largest clones take roughly 21%. The sequencing sample was made of glioma tissue, nonneoplastic brain tissue, or PBMCs (not recorded which). All receptors come from a human donor with low-grade glioma or glioblastoma, undergoing nonglioma brain surgery, or in good health (not recorded which).

This clonotype has at least ten counts. The chain couples TRBV4-1 to TRBJ2-7; 9 positions agree with TRBD1. Germline values: CDR1 MGHRA, CDR2 YSYEKL. V was clipped by 1 base and J by 6 bases; unmatched bases: 7. The CDR3 loop spans 15 amino acids. CDR3 in DNA: TGCGCCAGCAGCCAAGGGGGACAGGGATTAGGCGAGCAGTACTTC. Translating it yields CASSQGGQGLGEQYF.

As to this clonotype: The junction shows a germline mismatch at one end, possibly a read error. V is TRBV7-9 and J is TRBJ2-3; D call uncertain. CDR3 length: 12 residues. Per the germline V gene, CDR1 is SEHNR and CDR2 is FQNEAQ (reference sequence). This CDR3 reads CASSPLSYTHYF. The CDR3 coding sequence is TGTGCCAGCAGCCCTCTGTCATATACGCATTATTTT.

For this clonotype: A much larger clonotype is one base distant, so this may be a read error. The chain carries TRBV3-1 and TRBJ2-1; no definite D call. The CDR3 covers 15 residues. V shed 4 bases and J shed 0 bases, with 10 bases lying between them. The germline V gene has CDR1 LGHDT and CDR2 YNNKEL (reference sequence). CDR3 in amino acids: CASSPQVVSYNEQFF. The CDR3 nucleotides are TGTGCCAGCAGCCCCCAAGTAGTCTCCTACAATGAGCAGTTCTTC.

This clonotype was found a few times. The chain has TRBV12-3 or TRBV12-4 and TRBJ2-3, with a possible D match to TRBD1 (5 bases). CDR3 size: 15 residues. V shed 3 bases and J shed 2 bases, with 12 bases lying between them. In DNA, the CDR3 is TGTGCCAGCAGTTTCAGGGCACAGCTCACAGATACGCAGTATTTT. This gives the protein CASSFRAQLTDTQYF.

This clonotype turned up a few times. CDR3 loop: CASSISGQSSYNEQFF. Written as DNA, the CDR3 is TGTGCCAGTAGTATTTCGGGACAGAGCTCCTACAATGAGCAGTTCTTC. The chain couples TRBV19 to TRBJ2-1, with 7 positions matching TRBD1. Looked up from germline, CDR1 is LNHDA and CDR2 is SQIVND (reference sequence). This CDR3 spans 16 amino acids. Losses at the gene ends were 3 bases for V and 0 bases for J; bases not matched to a gene: 5.

About this clonotype itself: Germline and junction disagree at one end, which may indicate a read error. The chain combines TRBV7-6 with TRBJ2-3, with TRBD2 identical over 7 bases. CDR1 SGHVS and CDR2 FNYEAQ come from the germline V gene. There are 14 residues in the CDR3. The CDR3 region is CASTLGGYTYTQYF. The CDR3 nucleotides are TGTGCCAGCACCCTGGGGGGGTATACATATACGCAGTACTTT. Full variable domain (rest looked up from reference TRBV7-6 and TRBJ2-3): GAGVSQSPRYKVTKRGQDVALRCDPISGHVSLYWYRQALGQGPEFLTYFNYEAQQDKSGLPNDRFSAERPEGSISTLTIQRTEQRDSAMYRCASTLGGYTYTQYFGPGTRLTVL.

Points on this clonotype: A single base separates this from a much larger clone, so it may be a read error. The V gene is TRBV5-4, the J gene TRBJ2-6; D remains unclear. Germline V gives CDR1 SGHNT, CDR2 YYREEE (reference sequence). The CDR3 consists of 15 residues. CDR3 DNA: TGTGCCAGCGGCTTGGATCCGGCTGGGGCCAACGTCCTGACTTTC. Translation: CASGLDPAGANVLTF.

V usage is TRBV4-1 and J usage is TRBJ2-7, with D tentatively TRBD1 (5 bases). The CDR3 totals 14 residues. Trimming pared 0 bases from V and 6 bases from J, leaving 12 bases between. Looked up from germline, CDR1 is MGHRA and CDR2 is YSYEKL. Here the CDR3 reads CASSQDTRAGEQYF. The CDR3 nucleotides are TGCGCCAGCAGCCAAGATACCAGGGCAGGCGAGCAGTACTTC.

In its sample, this clonotype was seen many times. The genes are TRBV7-2 and TRBJ2-7; 8 nucleotides match TRBD1. Germline CDR1 is SGHTA and CDR2 is FQGNSA. The junction had 7 bases not matched to a gene; V was cut back by 0 bases and J by 3 bases. CDR3 length equals 16 residues. CDR3 sequence (DNA): TGTGCCAGCAGCTTAGCCTCCGGACAGGGTATCTACGAGCAGTACTTC. It specifies CASSLASGQGIYEQYF.

This clonotype was recorded at least ten times. Compared with germline, one end of the junction differs, possibly owing to a read error. This sequence joins TRBV7-7 and TRBJ2-1; TRBD1 aligns across 8 bases. Germline-derived CDR1 and CDR2 are SSHAT and FNYEAQ (reference sequence). The CDR3 contains 15 residues. The CDR3 here is CASSLGAGGYDEQFF. The CDR3 DNA reads TGTGCCAGCAGCTTGGGGGCAGGGGGCTACGATGAGCAGTTCTTC.

This clonotype was picked up a small number of times. This chain links TRBV19 with TRBJ2-1; 13 bases agree with TRBD2. V trimming: 5 bases; J trimming: 9 bases; junction bases outside the gene matches: 7. The CDR3 has 15 residues. Germline loops: CDR1 LNHDA, CDR2 SQIVND (reference sequence). CDR3 DNA sequence: TGTGCCAGTAGTTGGACTAGCGGGAGATTCGGTGAGCAGTTCTTC. This sequence encodes CASSWTSGRFGEQFF.

This rearrangement joins TRBV30 to TRBJ1-2; D uncertain. Per germline, CDR1 GTSNPN and CDR2 SVGIG (reference sequence). V was shortened by 2 bases and J by 6 bases, with 16 bases between the two germline ends. This CDR3 is 14 amino acids long. The CDR3 is CAWSFPGSLDGYTF. The CDR3 DNA follows: TGTGCCTGGAGTTTTCCCGGGAGCCTCGATGGCTACACCTTC.

This clonotype has a count of ten or more. The chain combines TRBV27 with TRBJ1-3, with D unresolved. The CDR3 is 15 amino acids. The V gene lost 6 bases and the J gene lost 0 bases, with 12 bases spanning the gap. Germline loops: CDR1 MNHEY, CDR2 SMNVEV (reference sequence). CDR3: CASRQDGSSGNTIYF. The CDR3 DNA is TGTGCCAGCAGGCAGGACGGTAGCTCTGGAAACACCATATATTTT.

Note on this clonotype: A read error may be the cause here, since a much bigger clone is one base away. The chain couples TRBV4-3 to TRBJ1-4; D is uncertain. The CDR3 extends over 15 amino acids. The germline CDR1 and CDR2 sequences are LGHNA and YSLEER. The V and J ends lost 0 bases and 5 bases respectively, with 10 bases between them. CDR3 residues: CASSQDLGGNEKLFF. DNA of the CDR3: TGCGCCAGCAGCCAAGATTTAGGAGGAAATGAAAAACTGTTTTTT.

This clonotype has more than one count but fewer than ten. The genes are TRBV12-3 or TRBV12-4 and TRBJ2-1, with TRBD2 matching 12 bases. The V segment lost 6 bases and the J segment 6 bases; nucleotides outside the gene matches: 6. The CDR3 covers 15 residues. The chain's CDR3 is CASRPGLAGRNEQFF. The DNA of the CDR3 is TGTGCCAGCAGACCCGGACTAGCGGGGCGCAATGAGCAGTTCTTC.

Details on this clonotype: A read error may be the cause here, since a much bigger clone is one base away. The chain has TRBV29-1 and TRBJ1-2, with D unresolved. Looked up from germline, CDR1 is SQVTM and CDR2 is ANQGSEA. Trimming took off 7 bases at V and 6 bases at J, with 12 bases between the two ends. The length of the CDR3 is 11 residues. The CDR3 sequence: CSEKTWDGYTF. CDR3 DNA sequence: TGCAGCGAGAAGACATGGGATGGCTACACCTTC.

The chain couples TRBV3-1 to TRBJ2-1; 9 bases fit TRBD1. The CDR3 runs 16 residues. The V gene's germline CDR1 is LGHDT and CDR2 YNNKEL (reference sequence). J lost 3 bases, V lost 1 base, and 4 bases had no gene match. The CDR3 DNA sequence: TGTGCCAGCAGCCAAGCATCGGGACAGGGCTACAATGAGCAGTTCTTC. This codes for CASSQASGQGYNEQFF.